Listed here are 6 T cell receptor beta chains from one sample, sequenced in a study of spatial heterogeneity in lung cancer. Noted time point: sample taken at primary tumor resection. Sequencing was performed on whole RNA extracted from tumor and nontumor lung tissue, or from frozen PBMC, and the material was left unsorted. TCRdb analysed the 5' RACE reads with MiXCR anew, one entry per CDR3 protein. The repertoire holds around 4,000 distinct CDR3 sequences, with over 20% as singletons. This material consisted of normal lung tissue next to the tumor, taken at surgery. Receptor source: a female donor with early-stage non-small cell lung cancer.

For this clonotype: With the library built for alpha chains, this beta chain is off target and its frequency is not meaningful. The chain couples TRBV14 to TRBJ1-2; no clear D. Germline-derived CDR1 and CDR2 are SGHDN and FVKESK. The CDR3 spans 15 residues. Trimming took 6 bases from V and 2 from J, leaving 16 bases between them. CDR3 in amino acids: CASSQSTGRNYGYTF. CDR3 nucleotide sequence: TGTGCCAGCAGTCAGAGTACCGGGAGAAACTATGGCTACACCTTC.

By sample share, this clonotype is medium-sized. Being off target in a library aimed at alpha chains, this beta chain has a size of little meaning. The chain recombines TRBV10-3 with TRBJ2-7; D perhaps matches TRBD1 (6 bases). The ends were cut back, 4 bases at V and 0 bases at J, with 7 bases in the middle. Looked up from germline, CDR1 is ENHRY and CDR2 is SYGVKD. The CDR3 has 13 amino acids. The CDR3: CAISGTVSYEQYF. CDR3 in DNA: TGTGCCATCAGTGGGACAGTCTCCTACGAGCAGTACTTC.

This clonotype is termed medium-sized. Since it is a stray read in a library aimed at alpha chains, this beta chain has a size that is not meaningful. J is TRBJ2-7 and V is TRBV28; 12 bases fit TRBD2. This CDR3 is 12 amino acids long. Germline V lookup: CDR1 MDHEN, CDR2 SYDVKM. With 8 bases clipped from V and 4 bases from J, the junction kept 0 bases outside the gene matches. The CDR3 DNA follows: TGTGCCAGCGGACTAGCGGGATACGAGCAGTACTTC. Residues: CASGLAGYEQYF.

By sample share, this clonotype is medium-sized. This beta chain is off target for a library built for alpha chains, so its abundance means little. The chain uses TRBV6-2 or TRBV6-3 and TRBJ2-1; TRBD2 matches at 14 bases. The CDR3 loop spans 16 amino acids. V shed 2 bases and J 9 bases; nucleotides not matched to a gene: 6. Germline values: CDR1 MNHEY, CDR2 SVGEGT. CDR3: CASSYRLAGGLSEQFF. Here the CDR3 DNA reads TGTGCCAGCAGTTACCGACTAGCGGGAGGGTTAAGTGAGCAGTTCTTC.

Note on this clonotype: This beta chain is off target for a library built for alpha chains, so its abundance means little. This rearrangement joins TRBV28 to TRBJ2-2; TRBD1 matches at 7 bases. The CDR3 is 13 amino acids. Germline lookup yields CDR1 MDHEN and CDR2 SYDVKM. J gave up 4 bases and V 7 bases, and 3 bases lay outside the gene matches. The CDR3 DNA follows: TGTGCCAGCAAGACAGGGAGCACCGGGGAGCTGTTTTTT. This encodes CASKTGSTGELFF.

This clonotype was seen more than once but under ten times. Little can be read into the size of this beta chain, an off-target read in a library designed for alpha chains. The rearrangement joins TRBV20-1 to TRBJ2-7; TRBD1 matches 9 bases. This CDR3 is built from 15 residues. Trimming at V came to 7 bases and at J to 3 bases, leaving 13 bases not matched to a gene. The germline gives CDR1 DFQATT, CDR2 SNEGSKA (reference sequence). The CDR3 region has the DNA TGCAGTGTGGCCTACCCCGGGACAGGGCGCTACGAGCAGTACTTC. It yields the protein CSVAYPGTGRYEQYF.